The entry that follows covers one T cell receptor beta chain sequence. These data originate in a study of blood T cell repertoires in COVID-19. Study-wide background: Acute-phase and convalescent COVID-19 samples originated in the United States, Italy and Spain. Sources were T cells, B-cell-depleted T cells, or PBMCs; the material itself was cDNA or gDNA.

In the authors' workflow: Nucleated cell counts were estimated from reference gene primer amplification. Profiled with immunoSEQ multiplex PCR; TCRdb holds only in-frame clones, not every one. V, J and clone size are taken as reported in that table, and D and trimming were inferred from the DNA itself. Among about 380,000 clones listed, 70% to 85% were seen once. CDR3 length equals 19 residues. V shed 2 bases and J 4 bases; nucleotides not matched to a gene: 17. Germline values: CDR1 MDHEN, CDR2 SYDVKM. Sequencing was done on a sample of peripheral blood. This TCR derives from a human donor with acute or convalescent COVID-19. The donor label of this sample is uncertain. The rearrangement links TRBV28 to TRBJ1-2; 9 nucleotides align to TRBD1. The CDR3 loop is CASSLLAGQGTFGRYGYTF. The CDR3 coding sequence is TGTGCCAGCAGTTTACTCGCGGGACAGGGTACTTTTGGACGCTATGGCTACACCTTC.